Detailed here is one T cell receptor beta chain. No antigen is known for it. Trimming at V came to 5 bases and at J to 3 bases, leaving 13 bases not matched to a gene. The CDR3 length is 17 residues. Germline loops: CDR1 SEHNR, CDR2 FQNEAQ (reference sequence). Peripheral blood from each donor was collected in a volume of about 10 milliliters. The record originates from a study of blood T cells in healthy people across ages. Using a J-beta primer mix together with a sample-barcoded 5' primer, a second PCR was run for roughly 6 to 11 cycles. A template-switch adaptor with 12 random nucleotides tagged each cDNA molecule. MiXCR, applied by TCRdb to the 5' RACE reads, yields one record per CDR3 protein. This sample yields fewer than 800,000 distinct CDR3 sequences, of which about a third are seen a single time; less than 20% belongs to the top ten. Findings and caveats of the study: Samples with more naive T cells showed higher observed beta diversity. Versus aged donors, long-lived donors had higher diversity and more naive CD4+ cells.

This receptor was identified in an elderly woman in good health. Material for sequencing was blood. V is TRBV7-9 and J is TRBJ2-1; 7 bases map to TRBD1. CDR3 in amino acids: CASSKKGAAVLYNEQFF. Written as DNA, the CDR3 is TGTGCCAGCAGCAAAAAGGGGGCGGCGGTCCTCTACAATGAGCAGTTCTTC.